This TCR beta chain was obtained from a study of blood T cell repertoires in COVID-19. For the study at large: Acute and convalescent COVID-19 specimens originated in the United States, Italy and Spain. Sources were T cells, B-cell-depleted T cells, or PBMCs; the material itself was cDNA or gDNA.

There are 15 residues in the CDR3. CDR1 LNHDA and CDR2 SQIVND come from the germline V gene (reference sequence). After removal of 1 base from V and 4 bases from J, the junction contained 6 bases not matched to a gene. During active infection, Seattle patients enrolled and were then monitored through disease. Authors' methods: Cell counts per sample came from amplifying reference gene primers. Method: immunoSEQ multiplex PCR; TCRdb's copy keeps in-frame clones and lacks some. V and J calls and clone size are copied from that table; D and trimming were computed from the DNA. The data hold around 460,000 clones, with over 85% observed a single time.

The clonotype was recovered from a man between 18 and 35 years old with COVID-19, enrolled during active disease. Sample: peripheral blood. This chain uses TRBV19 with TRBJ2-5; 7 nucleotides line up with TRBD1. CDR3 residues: CASSIGQGGGETQYF. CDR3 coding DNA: TGTGCCAGTAGTATAGGACAGGGTGGGGGAGAGACCCAGTACTTC.